The 6 T cell receptor beta chains presented below share a single source sample, sequenced in a study of blood T cell repertoires in COVID-19. The protocol was immunoSEQ multiplex PCR, while the TCRdb copy is restricted to in-frame clones and leaves out a portion. Of some 80,000 clones in the sample, around 90% were seen once. The sample was peripheral blood. The receptors come from a human donor in a cohort sampled during active COVID-19.

The chain couples TRBV30 to TRBJ1-1; TRBD1 might be the D (5 bases). CDR1 GTSNPN and CDR2 SVGIG come from the germline V gene (reference sequence). With 0 bases removed from V and 4 bases from J, the gap between germline ends came to 9 bases. This CDR3 spans 13 amino acids. The CDR3: CAWSVGGITEAFF. The CDR3 nucleotides read TGTGCCTGGAGTGTTGGGGGGATCACTGAAGCTTTCTTT.

Concerning this clone: This same CDR3 is encoded by further DNA sequences in the sample. This chain uses TRBV19 with TRBJ2-2, with a possible D match to TRBD2 (8 bases). Deletions cut 7 bases from V and 2 bases from J, with 20 bases between. This CDR3 region has 17 residues. Per the germline V gene, CDR1 is LNHDA and CDR2 is SQIVND (reference sequence). CDR3 sequence (DNA): TGTGCCAGTACCCCAGGGGGGCGGGGGGCCAACACCGGGGAGCTGTTTTTT. It translates to CASTPGGRGANTGELFF.

V gene TRBV7-9 combines with J gene TRBJ2-3, with D possibly matching TRBD1 (6 bases). The CDR3 is 16 amino acids. Per germline, CDR1 SEHNR and CDR2 FQNEAQ (reference sequence). With 3 bases removed from V and 4 bases from J, the gap between germline ends came to 17 bases. The CDR3 DNA sequence: TGTGCCAGCAGCTTGTCCAGGGGAATGCTGGCAGATACGCAGTATTTT. This encodes CASSLSRGMLADTQYF. The variable domain in full, with the rest retrieved from reference TRBV7-9 and TRBJ2-3, is DTGVSQNPRHKITKRGQNVTFRCDPISEHNRLYWYRQTLGQGPEFLTYFQNEAQLEKSRLLSDRFSAERPKGSFSTLEIQRTEQGDSAMYLCASSLSRGMLADTQYFGPGTRLTVL.

This clone was seen only once. This chain links TRBV19 with TRBJ1-5, with D unclear. CDR1 and CDR2 (germline): LNHDA, SQIVND (reference sequence). The CDR3 contains 12 residues. Trimming pared 6 bases from V and 1 base from J, leaving 4 bases between. In nucleotides, the CDR3 is TGTGCCAGTAGCAGGAGCAATCAGCCCCAGCATTTT. Residues: CASSRSNQPQHF.

The V and J genes are TRBV20-1 and TRBJ1-3, with 9 bases identical to TRBD1. Germline V gives CDR1 DFQATT, CDR2 SNEGSKA (reference sequence). The CDR3 has 14 residues. Trimming took 3 bases from V and 4 from J; bases not matched to a gene: 4. CDR3 sequence reads: CSASKDRGGNTIYF. CDR3 coding DNA: TGCAGTGCTAGTAAGGACAGGGGCGGAAACACCATATATTTT.

This clone turned up a few times. The chain employs TRBV7-3 and TRBJ1-6; D ambiguous. Germline loops: CDR1 SGHTA, CDR2 FQGTGA. CDR3 length: 13 amino acids. Trimming removed 5 bases at V and 8 bases at J, with 10 bases between. CDR3 in amino acids: CASSPDGDSPLHF. CDR3 nucleotides: TGTGCCAGCAGCCCTGACGGGGATTCACCCCTCCACTTT.